This T cell receptor (beta chain) was captured by sequencing in a study of cytotoxic CD8 clonotypes in ibrutinib-treated CLL. Study-level information: Responses comprised 24 partial and 2 complete; at median around six years, about 15 remained remitted and roughly twelve progressed. Study results and limitations: Clonality measured at baseline exceeded age-matched healthy donors, tracking circulating CD8+ T-cell counts.

Assay used: immunoSEQ multiplex PCR; TCRdb lists only in-frame clones, some missing. The sample contains some 200,000 clones, about 72% of which appear only once. About this clone: What it recognizes is unknown.

V was trimmed by 2 bases and J by 2 bases, leaving 10 bases between them. The germline gives CDR1 MGHRA, CDR2 YSYEKL. The CDR3 is 14 residues long. The TCR sequence derives from a human donor with chronic lymphocytic leukemia. The input for sequencing was PBMCs, taken after 24 months of ibrutinib treatment. The chain carries TRBV4-1 and TRBJ2-7; either TRBD1 or TRBD2 may fit D (5 bases each). The CDR3 coding sequence is TGCGCCAGCAGCCAACAGGGACGACCCTACGAGCAGTACTTC. Translated, it gives CASSQQGRPYEQYF.